This T cell receptor (beta chain) was obtained from a study of PD-L1 blockade in urothelial cancer. Profiled with immunoSEQ multiplex PCR; TCRdb holds only in-frame clones, not every one. The sample consists of roughly 91,000 clones, more than 75% of them appearing once. Sample time point: pretreatment peripheral blood. V lost 1 base to trimming and J lost 5 bases; unmatched junction nucleotides: 4. The CDR3 is 15 residues long. The germline V gene has CDR1 SGDLS and CDR2 YYNGEE. This clone was detected once. The J gene is TRBJ2-1, the V gene TRBV9; 9 bases are shared with TRBD2. This clonotype was sampled from a man between 60 and 70 years old with urothelial cancer. This specimen was PBMCs, taken around atezolizumab (anti-PD-L1) treatment. The CDR3 region is CASSVNLAGNNEQFF. CDR3 coding DNA: TGTGCCAGCAGCGTAAATCTAGCGGGGAACAATGAGCAGTTCTTC.